This entry concerns a single TCR beta chain. Germline V CDR1 and CDR2: SGHTA, FQGNSA. The CDR3 contains 17 residues. With 1 base clipped from V and 5 bases from J, the junction kept 11 bases outside the gene matches. Original methodology: Reference gene primer amplification yielded estimated nucleated cell counts. Sequenced by immunoSEQ multiplex PCR; TCRdb stores in-frame clones only, minus some. V and J calls and clone size are copied from that table; D and trimming were computed from the DNA. This table has tens of thousands of clones, 85% to 95% appearing once. The record originates from a study of blood T cell repertoires in COVID-19. Study information: Acute and convalescent COVID-19 samples came from the United States, Italy and Spain. Sources were T cells, B-cell-depleted T cells, or PBMCs; the material itself was cDNA or gDNA.

The receptor comes from a man aged 55 to 70 with acute or convalescent COVID-19. Sequenced sample: peripheral blood. This chain connects TRBV7-2 to TRBJ2-3; TRBD2 matches 8 bases. CDR3 amino acids: CASSLGPPTSGGDTQYF. The CDR3, as DNA: TGTGCCAGCAGCTTAGGTCCCCCCACTAGCGGCGGAGATACGCAGTATTTT.